This entry lists 23 T cell receptor beta chains sequenced from one sample in a study of post-analysis software for immune sequencing data. The TCR beta cDNA libraries carried unique molecular identifiers. TCRdb used MiXCR to reprocess the PCR reads, holding one entry per CDR3 protein. The repertoire holds about 540,000 distinct CDR3 sequences, with about a third as singletons. No cognate antigen is known for these TCRs. Study-wide results and limits: Patients carried roughly five TRBV segments more frequently than controls did, and TRBV5-6, TRBV5-1 and TRBV20-1 were among them.

The sequenced sample consisted of blood. The receptors were gathered from a girl under 18 with multiple sclerosis.

The chain recombines TRBV6-5 with TRBJ1-1; the D gene is possibly TRBD1 (6 bases). In germline, CDR1 is MNHEY, CDR2 SVGAGI. This CDR3 is built from 14 residues. Deletions cut 2 bases from V and 4 bases from J, with 11 bases between. CDR3 bases: TGTGCCAGCAGTTACGCAGGGGAGAGCACTGAAGCTTTCTTT. Translating it yields CASSYAGESTEAFF.

This clonotype has more than one count but fewer than ten. The CDR3 sequence is CASSQDNSPPSNQPQHF. CDR3 DNA: TGTGCCAGCAGCCAAGATAACAGCCCACCTAGCAATCAGCCCCAGCATTTT. The V gene is TRBV4-2, the J gene TRBJ1-5; D is unclear. CDR3 length equals 17 residues. From germline, CDR1 is LGHNA and CDR2 YNFKEQ. V lost 0 bases and J lost 0, with 12 bases in between.

The CDR3 reads CASSLEHSTGEQFF. DNA for the CDR3: TGCGCCAGCAGCTTGGAGCACTCAACGGGTGAGCAGTTCTTC. The V gene is TRBV5-1, the J gene TRBJ2-1; D unclear. The germline CDR1 and CDR2 sequences are SGHRS and YFSETQ. There are 14 residues in the CDR3. The V gene lost 0 bases and the J gene lost 9 bases, with 13 bases spanning the gap.

This clonotype was recorded only once. This chain connects TRBV18 to TRBJ2-5, with 10 bases aligning to TRBD1. The J call may be faulty, since TRBJ2-7 better matches the DNA end. The CDR3 is made up of 15 amino acids. CDR1 is KGHSH, CDR2 LQKENI, per germline. This CDR3 is CASSRAGTGEYEQYF. The CDR3 bases are TGTGCCAGCTCACGAGCCGGGACAGGGGAATACGAGCAGTACTTC.

The CDR3 coding sequence is TGTGCCAGCAGTGAAGTGGGTCCAGGGAAAAGCTCCTATAATTCACCCCTCCACTTT. It codes for CASSEVGPGKSSYNSPLHF. V usage is TRBV6-1 and J usage is TRBJ1-6; a possible D gene is TRBD1 (5 bases). Germline assignment: CDR1 MNHNS and CDR2 SASEGT. V lost 1 base to trimming and J lost 0 bases, with 16 bases between them. This CDR3 is 19 amino acids long.

A note on this clonotype: Since a much larger clone is just one base distant, this may be a read error. V is TRBV5-1 and J is TRBJ2-5; D is possibly TRBD2 (5 bases). V was clipped by 0 bases and J by 5 bases, with 8 bases between them. From germline, CDR1 is SGHRS and CDR2 YFSETQ. The CDR3 covers 13 residues. CDR3 bases: TGCGCCAGCAGCTTGGTGGAGGAGGAGACCCAGTACTTC. Protein product: CASSLVEEETQYF.

The chain links TRBV29-1 to TRBJ1-2, with a possible D match to TRBD1 (5 bases). V gave up 0 bases and J gave up 1 base, with 12 bases separating them. The germline V gene encodes CDR1 SQVTM and CDR2 ANQGSEA. CDR3 length equals 15 residues. CDR3 sequence reads: CSVEDTTEHNYGYTF. CDR3 in DNA: TGCAGCGTTGAAGATACGACAGAACATAACTATGGCTACACCTTC.

For this clonotype: An end of the junction does not agree with germline; a read error may underlie this. V gene TRBV7-4 combines with J gene TRBJ1-1; D is unclear. The CDR3 is 11 amino acids. Germline CDR1 SGHVT, CDR2 SQSDAQ. The CDR3 sequence: CVSSLKVEAFF. CDR3 in DNA: TGTGTCAGCAGCTTAAAAGTTGAAGCTTTCTTT.

The gene calls are TRBV7-9 and TRBJ2-5; TRBD2 matches at 8 bases. V lost 3 bases, J lost 1 base, and 4 bases stayed unmatched. The germline V gene encodes CDR1 SEHNR and CDR2 FQNEAQ (reference sequence). The CDR3 runs to 15 residues. CDR3 sequence reads: CASSLRLATQETQYF. In nucleotides, the CDR3 is TGTGCCAGCAGCTTGAGACTAGCGACCCAAGAGACCCAGTACTTC.

This rearrangement joins TRBV18 to TRBJ1-5, with no clear D. This CDR3 contains 13 residues. CDR1 is KGHSH, CDR2 LQKENI, per germline. V lost 2 bases, J lost 6 bases, and 8 bases lay in between. CDR3 nucleotides: TGTGCCAGCTCACCAGGAGGGAGTCAGCCCCAGCATTTT. It translates to CASSPGGSQPQHF.

The chain employs TRBV5-6 and TRBJ1-2; D is uncertain. Germline lookup yields CDR1 SGHDT and CDR2 YYEEEE. V shed 4 bases and J shed 1 base, with 17 bases lying between them. This CDR3 is built from 16 residues. CDR3 DNA: TGTGCCAGCAGCCCACCCTTCGTTACAGTTAACTATGGCTACACCTTC. Translated: CASSPPFVTVNYGYTF. Looking up the rest from reference TRBV5-6 and TRBJ1-2 gives the full variable domain: DAGVTQSPTHLIKTRGQQVTLRCSPKSGHDTVSWYQQALGQGPQFIFQYYEEEERQRGNFPDRFSGHQFPNYSSELNVNALLLGDSALYLCASSPPFVTVNYGYTFGSGTRLTVV.

This clonotype was seen a few times. The chain employs TRBV6-5 and TRBJ2-1, with TRBD1 identical over 7 bases. The V and J ends lost 6 bases and 8 bases, in that order; junction bases with no gene match: 13. This CDR3 spans 15 amino acids. Germline V CDR1 and CDR2: MNHEY, SVGAGI. Here the CDR3 DNA reads TGTGCCAGCAGCGAGGGGGCCAGCCCTGGGGATGAGCAGTTCTTC. Translation gives CASSEGASPGDEQFF.

V gene TRBV4-2 combines with J gene TRBJ1-4; 10 nucleotides align to TRBD1. The CDR3 extends over 15 amino acids. The germline V gene encodes CDR1 LGHNA and CDR2 YNFKEQ. V trimming: 3 bases; J trimming: 10 bases; junction bases outside the gene matches: 8. CDR3 residues: CASSHPDRGGGKLFF. The DNA for the CDR3 is TGTGCCAGCAGCCATCCGGACAGGGGGGGTGGAAAACTGTTTTTT.

This rearrangement joins TRBV12-3 or TRBV12-4 to TRBJ1-5, with D unresolved. Between the trimmed V and J ends, which lost 4 bases and 12 bases, there was a span of 7 bases. This CDR3 spans 10 amino acids. This CDR3 is CASSSGIQHF. The CDR3 DNA follows: TGTGCCAGCAGTTCGGGGATCCAGCATTTT.

This sequence joins TRBV20-1 and TRBJ2-7; D might be TRBD1 (6 bases). Germline-derived CDR1 and CDR2 are DFQATT and SNEGSKA (reference sequence). This CDR3 has 13 residues. Trimming shortened V by 5 bases and J by 6 bases, and 17 bases separated the two germline ends. CDR3 nucleotide sequence: TGCAGTGCTGGGGGCAGGCCCTTCAGCGAGCAGTACTTC. As protein: CSAGGRPFSEQYF.

This chain joins TRBV5-1 and TRBJ1-1, with no clear D. Germline-derived CDR1 and CDR2 are SGHRS and YFSETQ. The V end was cut by 0 bases, the J end by 2 bases, with 8 bases between. The CDR3 has 14 residues. The CDR3 nucleotides read TGCGCCAGCAGCTTGGATGGGTACAACACTGAAGCTTTCTTT. Encoded protein: CASSLDGYNTEAFF.

The V call is TRBV7-9, the J call TRBJ2-6; D might be TRBD2 (6 bases). V shed 6 bases and J shed 0 bases, with 15 bases lying between them. The CDR3 length is 17 residues. CDR1 SEHNR and CDR2 FQNEAQ come from the germline V gene (reference sequence). CDR3 nucleotides: TGTGCCAGCAGTCGGGGGATTCTCGGCTCTGGGGCCAACGTCCTGACTTTC. Protein sequence: CASSRGILGSGANVLTF.

This chain connects TRBV6-5 to TRBJ1-2, with 7 positions matching TRBD1. With V trimmed by 4 bases and J by 3 bases, 5 bases remained unmatched. From germline, CDR1 is MNHEY and CDR2 SVGAGI. The CDR3 spans 14 residues. The CDR3 region has the DNA TGTGCCAGCAGTTCCCTTACAGGGGACTATGGCTACACCTTC. It codes for CASSSLTGDYGYTF.

The chain carries TRBV29-1 and TRBJ2-7; possibly TRBD1 or TRBD2 for D (5 bases each). This CDR3 contains 15 residues. CDR1 is SQVTM and CDR2 is ANQGSEA in the germline V gene. Trimming shortened V by 6 bases and J by 6 bases, and 24 bases separated the two germline ends. The CDR3 coding sequence is TGCAGCGTCGTACAAGGGGACCCAAGTATAGGCGAGCAGTACTTC. This sequence encodes CSVVQGDPSIGEQYF.

The chain employs TRBV4-1 and TRBJ2-3, with no clear D. This CDR3 spans 15 amino acids. V dropped 2 bases and J dropped 6 bases, with 15 bases sitting between them. Germline V gene sequence: CDR1 MGHRA, CDR2 YSYEKL. The CDR3 bases are TGCGCCAGCAGCCAACGCACCCGGTCCTGGGATACGCAGTATTTT. This codes for CASSQRTRSWDTQYF.

This clonotype was detected a few times. This chain uses TRBV18 with TRBJ1-2, with D possibly TRBD1 on 5 matching bases. Trimming took 4 bases from V and 7 from J, leaving 25 bases between them. Germline CDR1 reads KGHSH; CDR2 reads LQKENI. The CDR3 totals 17 residues. The CDR3 DNA reads as TGTGCCAGCTCACGCAATGACAACTTCGCAGTACAGGCTGGCTACACCTTC. Translated, it gives CASSRNDNFAVQAGYTF.

This clonotype was counted a few times. The germline gene is not matched at one end of the junction; a read error may be the cause. The CDR3 DNA sequence: TGTGCCAGCAGTCCCAAGACAGTAAGCAGTCAGCCCCAGCATTTT. Translating gives CASSPKTVSSQPQHF. V gene TRBV6-5 combines with J gene TRBJ1-5, with D perhaps matching TRBD1 (5 bases). Germline V gene lookup returns CDR1 MNHEY and CDR2 SVGAGI. CDR3 size: 15 residues.

The chain links TRBV7-6 to TRBJ2-1, with 7 nucleotides matching TRBD2. Trimming took 2 bases from V and 0 from J; bases not matched to a gene: 10. Germline V gives CDR1 SGHVS, CDR2 FNYEAQ. This CDR3 is 18 amino acids long. DNA for the CDR3: TGTGCCAGCAGCTTACTAACTAGCGCAGGATCCTCCTACAATGAGCAGTTCTTC. Translation gives CASSLLTSAGSSYNEQFF.